The 23 T cell receptor beta chains listed next were all sequenced from one sample in a study of blood T cell repertoires in COVID-19. Here immunoSEQ multiplex PCR was the method, and the copy in TCRdb shows in-frame clones only, minus some. This sample has 50,000 to 75,000 clones; 80% to 95% occur once, and the top ten carry about 4.6%. Sequences were obtained from peripheral blood. The receptors stem from a man aged 45-65 years with active COVID-19.

The chain recombines TRBV3-1 (or the pseudogene TRBV3-2) with TRBJ1-4, with D perhaps matching TRBD1 (6 bases). The CDR3 is 14 amino acids. Germline V gives CDR1 LGHDT, CDR2 YNNKEL (reference sequence). Trimming cost V 8 bases and J 5 bases, with 15 bases left between them. DNA for the CDR3: TGTGCCAGCTCCCACAGGGAAGCGAATGAAAAACTGTTTTTT. Translation: CASSHREANEKLFF.

This sequence joins TRBV2 and TRBJ2-7; 11 bases agree with TRBD1. Germline V CDR1 and CDR2: SNHLY, FYNNEI. This CDR3 spans 15 amino acids. The V gene end was trimmed by 7 bases and the J gene end by 1 base; junction bases not matched to a gene: 6. The CDR3 region is CASTPGTGGSYEQYF. The CDR3 region has the DNA TGTGCCAGCACCCCCGGGACAGGGGGATCCTACGAGCAGTACTTC.

DNA of the CDR3: TGTGCCAGCAGCTTAAGTTACGGGGGCAATGAGCAGTTCTTC. Translation gives CASSLSYGGNEQFF. The chain has TRBV7-3 and TRBJ2-1, with a tentative D call TRBD2 (6 bases). The germline V and J ends were trimmed by 1 base and 6 bases, with 10 bases remaining between them. Germline V gene data show CDR1 as SGHTA and CDR2 as FQGTGA. The length of the CDR3 is 14 residues.

As DNA, the CDR3 is TGTGCCAGCAGCCACCGCTGGACAGCGGGGGGAGAGACCCAGTACTTC. Translation: CASSHRWTAGGETQYF. This chain joins TRBV3-1 (or the pseudogene TRBV3-2) and TRBJ2-5; 9 bases map to TRBD2. The junction had 9 bases not matched to a gene; V was cut back by 3 bases and J by 4 bases. CDR1 and CDR2 (germline): LGHDT, YNNKEL (reference sequence). CDR3 length equals 16 residues.

The rearrangement joins TRBV4-2 to TRBJ1-6; TRBD1 aligns across 8 bases. V lost 6 bases and J lost 5; bases outside the gene matches: 12. Germline V gene sequence: CDR1 LGHNA, CDR2 YNFKEQ. There are 17 residues in the CDR3. The CDR3 loop reads CASRTTMDRVDNSPLHF. CDR3 DNA sequence: TGTGCCAGCAGAACGACCATGGACAGGGTGGATAATTCACCCCTCCACTTT.

This chain connects TRBV6-5 to TRBJ1-5; possible D gene TRBD1, 6 bases. CDR1 is MNHEY and CDR2 is SVGAGI in the germline V gene. CDR3 length equals 14 residues. V was shortened by 6 bases and J by 0 bases, with 9 bases between the two germline ends. CDR3 bases: TGTGCCAGCAGCGACAGGTTTAGCAATCAGCCCCAGCATTTT. Protein sequence: CASSDRFSNQPQHF.

The chain couples TRBV5-4 to TRBJ1-1, with 7 bases aligning to TRBD1. The CDR3 is made up of 14 amino acids. J was trimmed by 4 bases and V by 1 base; bases with no gene match: 4. CDR1 and CDR2 (germline): SGHNT, YYREEE (reference sequence). The CDR3 DNA sequence: TGTGCCAGCAGCTTGAAGGGGGCGCCCACTGAAGCTTTCTTT. Amino acid sequence: CASSLKGAPTEAFF.

This rearrangement joins TRBV28 to TRBJ1-2; 9 bases align to TRBD1. The ends lost 4 bases at V and 2 bases at J; junction bases unmatched: 2. Germline V gene data show CDR1 as MDHEN and CDR2 as SYDVKM. CDR3 size: 14 residues. DNA of the CDR3: TGTGCCAGCAGTTCCGGGACAGGGAACTATGGCTACACCTTC. This sequence encodes CASSSGTGNYGYTF.

V gene TRBV29-1 combines with J gene TRBJ2-2, with 9 nucleotides matching TRBD2. V shed 3 bases and J 8 bases; nucleotides not matched to a gene: 10. This CDR3 comprises 15 residues. Germline values: CDR1 SQVTM, CDR2 ANQGSEA. CDR3 sequence: CSVEAGGLLGGELFF. CDR3 sequence (DNA): TGCAGCGTTGAGGCGGGAGGGCTCCTCGGGGGGGAGCTGTTTTTT.

This chain connects TRBV7-6 to TRBJ1-2; D unresolved. Germline CDR1 reads SGHVS; CDR2 reads FNYEAQ. This CDR3 has 16 residues. Trimming cost V 3 bases and J 0 bases, with 14 bases left between them. The CDR3 DNA follows: TGTGCCAGCAGCTTCCCCCCCGCTGAGGCTAACTATGGCTACACCTTC. The encoded protein is CASSFPPAEANYGYTF.

In this sample, this clone turned up once. The rearrangement links TRBV18 to TRBJ2-1, with no clear D. The V and J ends lost 0 bases and 3 bases respectively, with 15 bases between them. CDR3 length: 17 amino acids. CDR1 KGHSH and CDR2 LQKENI come from the germline V gene. The chain's CDR3 is CASSPPGRMAIYNEQFF. The DNA of the CDR3 is TGTGCCAGCTCACCACCGGGCAGGATGGCAATCTACAATGAGCAGTTCTTC.

This rearrangement joins TRBV27 to TRBJ1-5; tentatively, D is TRBD1 (5 bases). The CDR3 extends over 13 amino acids. Looked up from germline, CDR1 is MNHEY and CDR2 is SMNVEV (reference sequence). V lost 5 bases to trimming and J lost 5 bases, with 10 bases between them. The CDR3 reads CASSQHRYQPQHF. CDR3 in DNA: TGTGCCAGCAGTCAACACAGGTATCAGCCCCAGCATTTT.

The chain uses TRBV27 and TRBJ2-1; 8 bases align to TRBD2. Germline CDR1 and CDR2: MNHEY and SMNVEV (reference sequence). V trimming: 3 bases; J trimming: 3 bases; junction bases outside the gene matches: 4. The CDR3 spans 15 residues. The CDR3 DNA is TGTGCCAGCAGTTTGACTAGCGCCCTCTACAATGAGCAGTTCTTC. Protein product: CASSLTSALYNEQFF.

The chain employs TRBV2 and TRBJ2-1; 11 bases map to TRBD2. The CDR3 extends over 16 amino acids. The germline CDR1 and CDR2 sequences are SNHLY and FYNNEI. V lost 5 bases to trimming and J lost 4 bases; unmatched junction nucleotides: 7. CDR3 residues: CASSTNSGGVYNEQFF. The CDR3 DNA sequence: TGTGCCAGCAGTACCAATAGCGGGGGGGTGTACAATGAGCAGTTCTTC.

This chain joins TRBV27 and TRBJ1-2; no firm D call. The V gene lost 6 bases and the J gene lost 2 bases, with 13 bases spanning the gap. The CDR3 contains 14 residues. Germline V CDR1 and CDR2: MNHEY, SMNVEV (reference sequence). The CDR3, as DNA: TGTGCCAGCAGCACCTTACAGACGAACTATGGCTACACCTTC. Residues: CASSTLQTNYGYTF.

The sample holds one count of this clone. The chain combines TRBV4-2 with TRBJ2-6; maybe TRBD1 (5 bases). V was shortened by 0 bases and J by 0 bases, with 6 bases between the two germline ends. Germline CDR1 reads LGHNA; CDR2 reads YNFKEQ. This CDR3 is 16 amino acids long. CDR3 DNA: TGTGCCAGCAGCCAAGATACAGGCTCTGGGGCCAACGTCCTGACTTTC. Residues: CASSQDTGSGANVLTF.

The genes are TRBV28 and TRBJ1-2, with D perhaps matching TRBD1 (5 bases). This CDR3 comprises 11 residues. Trimming shortened V by 7 bases and J by 8 bases, and 11 bases separated the two germline ends. The germline V gene encodes CDR1 MDHEN and CDR2 SYDVKM. The CDR3 here is CASTGGEGYTF. The DNA for the CDR3 is TGTGCCAGCACCGGGGGAGAAGGCTACACCTTC.

V gene TRBV28 combines with J gene TRBJ1-4; 8 nucleotides line up with TRBD1. The CDR3 length is 13 residues. CDR1 and CDR2 from the germline V gene are MDHEN and SYDVKM. With V trimmed by 10 bases and J by 8 bases, 9 bases remained unmatched. CDR3: CATIRQGSEKLFF. DNA of the CDR3: TGTGCCACCATCCGACAGGGGAGCGAAAAACTGTTTTTT.

The V call is TRBV6-5, the J call TRBJ2-1, with 9 bases fitting TRBD2. Germline loops: CDR1 MNHEY, CDR2 SVGAGI. This CDR3 spans 15 amino acids. J lost 7 bases, V lost 7 bases, and 11 bases had no gene match. The CDR3 here is CASTGAGGGENEQFF. The CDR3 region has the DNA TGTGCCAGCACGGGGGCGGGAGGGGGTGAGAATGAGCAGTTCTTC.

This clone has more than one count but fewer than ten. The chain is built from TRBV5-6 and TRBJ2-2, with D possibly being TRBD1 (5 bases). Germline lookup yields CDR1 SGHDT and CDR2 YYEEEE. Deletions cut 4 bases from V and 3 bases from J, with 19 bases between. The CDR3 sequence is 17 residues long. The CDR3 coding sequence is TGTGCCAGCAGCCCGCGCTGGGGCCGCGTTGACACCGGGGAGCTGTTTTTT. This codes for CASSPRWGRVDTGELFF. Variable domain in full (rest from reference TRBV5-6 and TRBJ2-2): DAGVTQSPTHLIKTRGQQVTLRCSPKSGHDTVSWYQQALGQGPQFIFQYYEEEERQRGNFPDRFSGHQFPNYSSELNVNALLLGDSALYLCASSPRWGRVDTGELFFGEGSRLTVL.

The CDR3 protein is CASSRLLGASGGDEQYF. CDR3 sequence (DNA): TGTGCCAGCAGCCGACTTTTGGGGGCTAGCGGGGGGGACGAGCAGTACTTC. J is TRBJ2-7 and V is TRBV21-1; no check of the table's D call, TRBD2, against the DNA was made. TRBV21-1 represents a pseudogene. The CDR3 spans 17 residues.

The chain carries TRBV15 and TRBJ1-4; maybe TRBD1 (6 bases). Trimming pared 1 base from V and 2 bases from J, leaving 8 bases between. From germline, CDR1 is LNHNV and CDR2 YYDKDF (reference sequence). The CDR3 covers 15 residues. The CDR3 DNA reads as TGTGCCACCAGCAGAGTGACAGGTACTAATGAAAAACTGTTTTTT. This codes for CATSRVTGTNEKLFF.

The genes are TRBV2 and TRBJ1-1; maybe TRBD1 (5 bases). CDR3 size: 14 residues. Trimming took 4 bases from V and 4 from J, leaving 13 bases between them. Germline V gene data show CDR1 as SNHLY and CDR2 as FYNNEI. In nucleotides, the CDR3 is TGTGCCAGCAGTGCTTGGACACCCTCCACTGAAGCTTTCTTT. Encoded protein: CASSAWTPSTEAFF.